This TCR beta chain derives from a study of Graves' ophthalmopathy and Graves' hyperthyroidism. The diagnostic workup employed clinical symptoms, serum thyroxine, TRAb, thyroid ultrasound and orbital computed tomography. Transcripts of RNA were the source for amplifying TCR beta CDR3 regions. HTBI primers were used in a first-round RT-PCR, which preceded a second-round multiplex PCR. TCRdb independently ran MiXCR on the multiplex PCR reads; one entry per CDR3 protein. The sample holds hundreds of thousands of distinct CDR3 sequences; around a fifth are singletons and the top ten take approximately 7.7%. CDR3 length equals 14 residues. V dropped 4 bases and J dropped 2 bases, with 12 bases sitting between them. Germline CDR1 is MNHEY and CDR2 is SVGEGT. This clonotype was detected only a few times.

The sequencing sample was made of peripheral blood. The chain is built from TRBV6-2 or TRBV6-3 and TRBJ2-7, with D perhaps matching TRBD1 (5 bases). This clonotype was obtained from a woman aged 18 to 35 with stable Graves' hyperthyroidism. Some clones in this sample may be carry-over from other donors' samples. For the CDR3, the DNA is TGTGCCAGCAGTTTTCCTCCGACAGCCTACGAGCAGTACTTC. It encodes CASSFPPTAYEQYF.